This note documents a single T cell receptor beta chain sequence. TCRdb re-derived calls from the PCR reads in MiXCR, one entry per CDR3 protein. Of tens of thousands of distinct CDR3 sequences listed, around three fifths are singletons. This specimen comes from a study of vaccination and CD4 T cells after COVID-19. V was shortened by 5 bases and J by 7 bases, with 15 bases between the two germline ends. Germline V lookup: CDR1 LNHNV, CDR2 YYDKDF (reference sequence). The CDR3 totals 14 residues. This receptor was taken from a human donor who had recovered from COVID-19. Sample: CD4+ T cells from blood, taken before SARS-CoV-2 vaccination. The genes are TRBV15 and TRBJ2-1; D is unclear. CDR3 nucleotide sequence: TGTGCCACCAGCTTGGAGCTTCGGCTTAATGAGCAGTTCTTC. Translation gives CATSLELRLNEQFF.